The rows below give T cell receptor beta chains drawn from one sample of a study of cytomegalovirus exposure and HLA in healthy donors. The repertoire was sequenced with immunoSEQ multiplex PCR; TCRdb's copy has only in-frame clones and lacks some. Among roughly 52,000 clones listed, roughly 53% were seen once. The sample consisted of PBMCs. The receptors originated from a human donor in good health. The CDR3 runs from the conserved cysteine through the conserved F or W. The order of the fields is CDR3 DNA, CDR3 protein, V gene, clone size, J gene, D gene. D genes are given only for firm matches. Size values are once, few and many counts, or a class for expanded clones, and some rows have none.

TGTGCCAGCAGTGAAAAGCGGGACAGGGGCTATGGCTACACCTTC CASSEKRDRGYGYTF TRBV2 - TRBJ1-2 TRBD1
TGCAGCGTGGGCCAGGGGGTGGCCACTGAAGCTTTCTTT CSVGQGVATEAFF TRBV29-1 few TRBJ1-1 TRBD1
TGTGCCATCAGTGAGTCAGGGCAGGGGGCAGGGAATCAGCCCCAGCATTTT CAISESGQGAGNQPQHF TRBV10-3 - TRBJ1-5 TRBD1
TGTGCCAGTAGTATAGGGCGGGTGCGCACTGAAGCTTTCTTT CASSIGRVRTEAFF TRBV19 - TRBJ1-1 -
TGCGCCAGCAGCCAAGACCGGTCGTTAAGCACTGAAGCTTTCTTT CASSQDRSLSTEAFF TRBV4-3 few TRBJ1-1 -
TGTGCCAGCAGCTTTCACGGGACTCCCATATTGGAGACCCAGTACTTC CASSFHGTPILETQYF TRBV7-2 - TRBJ2-5 -
TGTGCCAGCAGACCGGGGTTTGCGACAGATACGCAGTATTTT CASRPGFATDTQYF TRBV11-2 - TRBJ2-3 -
TGCGCCAGCAGCTTGCGGGGGGTTACCAGCACAGATACGCAGTATTTT CASSLRGVTSTDTQYF TRBV5-1 - TRBJ2-3 TRBD2
TGTGCCAGTAGTATAGATCTGGGGACTGGCTATGGCTACACCTTC CASSIDLGTGYGYTF TRBV19 - TRBJ1-2 -
TGTGCCAGCAGCCCTCAACCTAGCACTGAAGCTTTCTTT CASSPQPSTEAFF TRBV7-6 - TRBJ1-1 -
TGTGCCTGGAGTGTACTGGGGCAGGGGTCCGGCTACACCTTC CAWSVLGQGSGYTF TRBV30 - TRBJ1-2 -
TGTGCCAGTAGTATAACGAGTAATCAGCCCCAGCATTTT CASSITSNQPQHF TRBV19 few TRBJ1-5 -
TGTGCCAGCAGCGCCCGGACTAGCGGGTACAATGAGCAGTTCTTC CASSARTSGYNEQFF TRBV7-9 - TRBJ2-1 TRBD2
TGTGCCAGCTCTACCGGACTAGCGCGGAGCGAGCAGTACTTC CASSTGLARSEQYF TRBV6-5 - TRBJ2-7 TRBD2
TGTGCCAGCAGTCCGACAATCCAGTTATCACCCCTCCACTTT CASSPTIQLSPLHF TRBV6-4 - TRBJ1-6 -
TGTGCCAGCAGTTCCAAGGGACAGGGGGCAGGTGAGACTGAAGCTTTCTTT CASSSKGQGAGETEAFF TRBV27 - TRBJ1-1 TRBD1
TGTGCCAGTGCGGGGGGTTACGGCCCCAGGGGCACCGGGGAGCTGTTTTTT CASAGGYGPRGTGELFF TRBV19 - TRBJ2-2 TRBD2
TGTGCCAGCAGCCGATACCCCGGACAGGGGGTATTTTCGAATGAGCAGTTCTTC CASSRYPGQGVFSNEQFF TRBV5-8 few TRBJ2-1 TRBD1
TGTGCCAGTAAAATGGGCCGGAACGGGGATCAGCCCCAGCATTTT CASKMGRNGDQPQHF TRBV19 - TRBJ1-5 -
TGTGCCAGCAGCGGCGGGGGGGTATCCCAAGAGACCCAGTACTTC CASSGGGVSQETQYF TRBV9 few TRBJ2-5 TRBD2
TGTGCCAGCAGCCAACAGGGGCGTAACTACAATGAGCAGTTCTTC CASSQQGRNYNEQFF TRBV14 few TRBJ2-1 -
TGTGCCAGCAGCTTGGTGGGAGGGCTAACCTATGAGGCTTTCTTT CASSLVGGLTYEAFF TRBV5-6 once TRBJ1-1 -
TGTGCCTGGAGCCGCCGTGGGCAAATGAACACTGAAGCTTTCTTT CAWSRRGQMNTEAFF TRBV30 - TRBJ1-1 -
TGCGCCAGCAGCTTGGGGGACAGGAACTATGGCTACACCTTC CASSLGDRNYGYTF TRBV5-1 few TRBJ1-2 TRBD1
TGCGCCAGCAGCCTGACTAGGGGAGAGACCCAGTACTTC CASSLTRGETQYF TRBV5-1 - TRBJ2-5 -
TGTGCCAGCAGTTTTTTGGGCACCCCACAAGAGACCCAGTACTTC CASSFLGTPQETQYF TRBV27 - TRBJ2-5 -
TGTGCCAGCAGGGAAGGACAGGTGCAGGATGGTGAGCAGTACTTC CASREGQVQDGEQYF TRBV5-6 - TRBJ2-7 TRBD1
TGTGCCAGCAGCGCCCCGGGACAGCTGAGCTCCTACGAGCAGTACTTC CASSAPGQLSSYEQYF TRBV7-2 - TRBJ2-7 TRBD1
TGTGCCAGTAGTATGGGACTAGCGCGCTACTCCTACGAGCAGTACTTC CASSMGLARYSYEQYF TRBV19 - TRBJ2-7 TRBD2
TGCGCCAGCAGCCAAGAACAACGTCCCACCTACGAGCAGTACTTC CASSQEQRPTYEQYF TRBV4-1 few TRBJ2-7 -
TGTGCCAGCAGCGTAGGAGGGGGCACTGAAGCTTTCTTT CASSVGGGTEAFF TRBV7-9 - TRBJ1-1 -
TGCAGCGTTAGCCTCGGGACTAGCGGCACCTACAATGAGCAGTTCTTC CSVSLGTSGTYNEQFF TRBV29-1 - TRBJ2-1 TRBD2
TGTGCCAGCAGCGCCGAGCTAGCGGGGCGGAACGAGCAGTACTTC CASSAELAGRNEQYF TRBV5-4 - TRBJ2-7 TRBD2
TGTGCCAGTAGTTGGGCAGGGGGCTCCGAGCAGTACTTC CASSWAGGSEQYF TRBV19 - TRBJ2-7 TRBD1
TGTTCCAGTAGAGGGGGGGGGACTGAAGCTTTCTTT CSSRGGGTEAFF TRBV19 - TRBJ1-1 -
TGTGCCATCAGCCGGACTAGCGGGGGTCTTAGCTCCTACAATGAGCAGTTCTTC CAISRTSGGLSSYNEQFF TRBV10-3 - TRBJ2-1 TRBD2
TGCGCCAGCAGTGCCGGGTCGCCCTACAATGAGCAGTTCTTC CASSAGSPYNEQFF TRBV10-1 few TRBJ2-1 -
TGCAGTGCTGACACCGTATATGGCTACACCTTC CSADTVYGYTF TRBV20-1 once TRBJ1-2 -
TGTGCCAGCAGCTTAGCTGACGGAGCCCTTAGCAATCAGCCCCAGCATTTT CASSLADGALSNQPQHF TRBV7-9 - TRBJ1-5 -
TGTGCCAGCTCACCGGACAGCGGCCTAGCCTATGGCTACACCTTC CASSPDSGLAYGYTF TRBV18 - TRBJ1-2 -
TGTGCCAGCAGCACCCCAGGTTTGAATGAAAAACTGTTTTTT CASSTPGLNEKLFF TRBV7-9 - TRBJ1-4 -
TGCGCCAGCGCTTACAGTAAGAACACTGAAGCTTTCTTT CASAYSKNTEAFF TRBV10-1 - TRBJ1-1 -
TGTGCCAGTATGGAGCGTGGGGCGACCCAGTACTTC CASMERGATQYF TRBV19 - TRBJ2-5 -
TGTGCTAGCAGCTTACTGTCCTCCGAGCAGTACTTC CASSLLSSEQYF TRBV7-7 - TRBJ2-7 -
TGTGCCAGCAGGTACGGGACTAGCGGGGGTAACTCCTACGAGCAGTACTTC CASRYGTSGGNSYEQYF TRBV5-4 - TRBJ2-7 TRBD2
TGTGCCAGCAGGGACTACCGGGGCTACACCTTC CASRDYRGYTF TRBV2 - TRBJ1-2 -
TGTGCCAGCAGCTCCCAGAGGACAGCAACCTACGAGCAGTACTTC CASSSQRTATYEQYF TRBV4-2 - TRBJ2-7 -
TGTGCCAGCAGCCAAGAGGGACTACAGGGGGCCTATAATTCACCCCTCCACTTT CASSQEGLQGAYNSPLHF TRBV4-2 - TRBJ1-6 TRBD1
TGTGCCAGCTCACCGAATGACAGGGGGCGACAGCCCCAGCATTTT CASSPNDRGRQPQHF TRBV18 - TRBJ1-5 TRBD1
TGTGCCAGCAGTGAAGGACAGGGTGGGATCGTCACTGAAGCTTTCTTT CASSEGQGGIVTEAFF TRBV2 once TRBJ1-1 TRBD1
TGTGCCTGGAGTGGGAACAGCTATGGCTACACCTTC CAWSGNSYGYTF TRBV30 - TRBJ1-2 -
TGTGCCAGCAGCTCGGGACAGGCCTACACTGAAGCTTTCTTT CASSSGQAYTEAFF TRBV5-8 few TRBJ1-1 TRBD1
TGTGCCAGCAGAGACAGGATCGGCTATGGCTACACCTTC CASRDRIGYGYTF TRBV28 - TRBJ1-2 -
TGCGCCAGCAGCGTGGGAAGCGGGGGGGGCTACAATGAGCAGTTCTTC CASSVGSGGGYNEQFF TRBV5-1 - TRBJ2-1 TRBD2
TGTGCCAGCAGCCAAGATCTGAGGGCTACCTATAATTCACCCCTCCACTTT CASSQDLRATYNSPLHF TRBV4-2 - TRBJ1-6 -
TGTGCCAGCAGTGACTCGGGAGGGGCCTATGGCTACACCTTC CASSDSGGAYGYTF TRBV2 - TRBJ1-2 -
TGCGCCAGCAGCCAAGATTTTGGTCCGACGGAGACCCAAGAGACCCAGTACTTC CASSQDFGPTETQETQYF TRBV4-3 - TRBJ2-5 -
TGTGCCAGCAGCCTGGGACTGAATGGCTACACCTTC CASSLGLNGYTF TRBV5-6 - TRBJ1-2 -
TGTGCCAGCAGCCTCGGTGGGCAGGGGGTACGCGACACCATATATTTT CASSLGGQGVRDTIYF TRBV4-2 few TRBJ1-3 TRBD1